This T cell receptor (beta chain) was found in a study of cytomegalovirus exposure and HLA in healthy donors. The CDR3 consists of 15 residues. V was trimmed by 0 bases and J by 4 bases, leaving 13 bases between them. Germline CDR1 is SGDLS and CDR2 is YYNGEE. The PCR ran on 60 Vbeta and 13 Jbeta primers. Generated by immunoSEQ multiplex PCR, the TCRdb table keeps only in-frame clones and is missing some. Of around 100,000 clones detected, about 70% appear once; the ten largest clones hold 4% to 5.5%. The sequenced sample consisted of PBMCs. The sequence was collected from a man aged 25-45 years in good health and CMV-seropositive. The genes are TRBV9 and TRBJ1-2; D perhaps matches TRBD1 (6 bases). CDR3 residues: CASSVGTDLRYGYTF. As DNA, the CDR3 is TGTGCCAGCAGCGTAGGGACAGACCTTCGCTATGGCTACACCTTC.